This T cell receptor beta chain came from a study of cytomegalovirus exposure and HLA in healthy donors. Study at large: A prior study identified just under 120 million unique TCR beta sequences from roughly 180 million T cells.

The count of this clone is one. Antigen unknown. CDR1 SGHAT and CDR2 FQNNGV come from the germline V gene. The V end was cut by 5 bases, the J end by 6 bases, with 16 bases between. The CDR3 totals 15 residues. Vbeta (60) and Jbeta (13) primers were used in the PCR. Assay: immunoSEQ multiplex PCR; the TCRdb copy retains only in-frame clones and omits some. Of about 190,000 clones detected, over 70% appear once; the ten largest clones hold approximately 1.7%. Study-wide findings and caveats: Among donors in an Asian-associated ancestry cluster, a later analysis reportedly found fewer N-insertions than the approximately 700-donor mean. The authors judged a highly shared variant cluster likely a sequencing artifact.

The sample consisted of PBMCs. The chain has TRBV11-2 and TRBJ2-2; TRBD2 might be the D (6 bases). The source of this sequence is a middle-aged man in good health and CMV-seropositive. The DNA of the CDR3 is TGTGCCAGCAGCACCGGGACTCTATATGCCGGGGAGCTGTTTTTT. This gives the protein CASSTGTLYAGELFF. Supplemented by reference TRBV11-2 and TRBJ2-2, the full variable domain reads EAGVAQSPRYKIIEKRQSVAFWCNPISGHATLYWYQQILGQGPKLLIQFQNNGVVDDSQLPKDRFSAERLKGVDSTLKIQPAKLEDSAVYLCASSTGTLYAGELFFGEGSRLTVL.